The 29 T cell receptor beta chains given below trace back to one sample, sequenced in a study of shared clonotypes between healthy human individuals. Data came from immunoSEQ multiplex PCR; TCRdb stores just in-frame clones and leaves some out. The data show about 580,000 clones, 95% to 98% seen once. CD45RO-negative, CCR7-selected cells formed the naive CD8 fraction, which excluded terminally differentiated effector memory CD45RA+ cells. The specimen was naive CD8+ T cells sorted from blood. Every receptor here comes from a man aged 25 to 40 in good health.

The V and J genes are TRBV5-5 and TRBJ2-7; either TRBD1 or TRBD2 may fit D (5 bases each). The V gene lost 4 bases and the J gene lost 2 bases, with 19 bases spanning the gap. The CDR3 contains 16 residues. Germline CDR1 reads SGHKS; CDR2 reads YYEKEE (reference sequence). The CDR3 sequence is CASSTRGAGETYEQYF. CDR3 sequence (DNA): TGTGCCAGCAGCACCCGTGGGGCGGGTGAGACCTACGAGCAGTACTTC.

There are a few counts of this clone. The CDR3 DNA reads as TGTGCCAGCAGTCGTATCACCGGGGAGCTGTTTTTT. This translates into CASSRITGELFF. V is TRBV6-5 and J is TRBJ2-2; D is undetermined. Germline values: CDR1 MNHEY, CDR2 SVGAGI. Deletions cut 5 bases from V and 4 bases from J, with 5 bases between. The CDR3 is 12 residues long.

J is TRBJ1-2 and V is TRBV4-3; the D gene is possibly TRBD1 (6 bases). The V gene lost 1 base and the J gene lost 6 bases, with 15 bases spanning the gap. Germline CDR1 is LGHNA and CDR2 is YSLEER. The CDR3 consists of 15 residues. Here the CDR3 reads CASSQGIRGADGYTF. DNA for the CDR3: TGCGCCAGCAGCCAAGGCATCAGGGGCGCGGATGGCTACACCTTC.

This sequence joins TRBV27 and TRBJ2-7; D unresolved. V was trimmed by 3 bases and J by 3 bases, leaving 9 bases between them. CDR1 and CDR2 (germline): MNHEY, SMNVEV (reference sequence). The CDR3 is made up of 13 amino acids. The CDR3 bases are TGTGCCAGCAGTTTCTCCGTAGTCTACGAGCAGTACTTC. It is translated as CASSFSVVYEQYF.

This chain links TRBV20-1 with TRBJ2-7; D is undetermined. Germline assignment: CDR1 DFQATT and CDR2 SNEGSKA (reference sequence). The CDR3 sequence is 11 residues long. Trimming took off 3 bases at V and 5 bases at J, with 8 bases between the two ends. In DNA, the CDR3 is TGCAGTGCTAGGCTCTACAACGAGCAGTACTTC. Its protein is CSARLYNEQYF.

The chain combines TRBV13 with TRBJ1-2, with 7 bases aligning to TRBD1. The V and J ends lost 11 bases and 8 bases, in that order; junction bases with no gene match: 8. Per the germline V gene, CDR1 is PRHDT and CDR2 is FYEKMQ (reference sequence). This CDR3 region has 11 residues. CDR3 amino acids: CAYSTGDGYTF. The CDR3 DNA reads as TGTGCCTATTCTACAGGGGACGGCTACACCTTC.

This clone has a single count. V gene TRBV27 combines with J gene TRBJ2-4, with no clear D. Germline V lookup: CDR1 MNHEY, CDR2 SMNVEV (reference sequence). The germline V and J ends were trimmed by 4 bases and 1 base, with 8 bases remaining between them. This CDR3 comprises 14 residues. This chain's CDR3 is CASSSGPAKNIQYF. The CDR3 nucleotides are TGTGCCAGCAGTTCCGGACCGGCCAAAAACATTCAGTACTTC.

V gene TRBV7-8 combines with J gene TRBJ2-1, with a possible D match to TRBD2 (6 bases). CDR1 SGHVS and CDR2 FQNEAQ come from the germline V gene. Trimming took off 4 bases at V and 3 bases at J, with 10 bases between the two ends. The CDR3 has 14 residues. CDR3 nucleotide sequence: TGTGCCAGCAGCTACTTGGGGGGCTACAATGAGCAGTTCTTC. It encodes CASSYLGGYNEQFF.

This rearrangement joins TRBV14 to TRBJ2-7; D unresolved. The CDR3 is made up of 13 amino acids. The V and J ends lost 0 bases and 2 bases respectively, with 5 bases between them. Germline values: CDR1 SGHDN, CDR2 FVKESK. The CDR3 DNA sequence: TGTGCCAGCAGCCAAGAAAAGCCCTACGAGCAGTACTTC. This sequence encodes CASSQEKPYEQYF.

The V gene is TRBV6-1, the J gene TRBJ2-7; the match to TRBD1 covers 7 bases. This CDR3 has 14 residues. CDR1 and CDR2 from the germline V gene are MNHNS and SASEGT. The ends lost 5 bases at V and 2 bases at J; junction bases unmatched: 6. The CDR3 sequence: CASSNDRVTYEQYF. The CDR3 coding sequence is TGTGCCAGCAGTAACGACAGGGTGACCTACGAGCAGTACTTC.

V gene TRBV14 combines with J gene TRBJ2-7; a weak D match, TRBD1 (6 bases). Trimming pared 0 bases from V and 2 bases from J, leaving 17 bases between. Looked up from germline, CDR1 is SGHDN and CDR2 is FVKESK. This CDR3 comprises 17 residues. CDR3 region: CASSQDNPFQGTYEQYF. The CDR3 DNA reads as TGTGCCAGCAGCCAAGACAATCCCTTCCAGGGGACCTACGAGCAGTACTTC.

The CDR3 bases are TGTGCCAGCTCACCGGTTCTGGACAGCACCCAGCATTTT. Its protein is CASSPVLDSTQHF. The V gene is TRBV18, the J gene TRBJ1-5, with D possibly being TRBD1 (6 bases). V gave up 3 bases and J gave up 11 bases, with 14 bases separating them. The CDR3 is 13 amino acids. Germline values: CDR1 KGHSH, CDR2 LQKENI. The full variable domain, with the rest looked up from reference TRBV18 and TRBJ1-5, is NAGVMQNPRHLVRRRGQEARLRCSPMKGHSHVYWYRQLPEEGLKFMVYLQKENIIDESGMPKERFSAEFPKEGPSILRIQQVVRGDSAAYFCASSPVLDSTQHFGDGTRLSIL.

The genes are TRBV7-9 and TRBJ2-2, with D perhaps TRBD1 (5 bases). The V end was cut by 1 base, the J end by 4 bases, with 10 bases between. The CDR3 consists of 15 residues. The germline CDR1 and CDR2 sequences are SEHNR and FQNEAQ (reference sequence). CDR3 DNA: TGTGCCAGCAGCTTAGTACTGGGGCCCACCGGGGAGCTGTTTTTT. The encoded protein is CASSLVLGPTGELFF.

The rearrangement joins TRBV5-1 to TRBJ1-4; the D gene is possibly TRBD1 (6 bases). Germline V lookup: CDR1 SGHRS, CDR2 YFSETQ. The length of the CDR3 is 15 residues. V shed 4 bases and J shed 7 bases, with 17 bases lying between them. CDR3 sequence reads: CASSPTLGAGEKLFF. DNA for the CDR3: TGCGCCAGCAGCCCGACATTGGGGGCGGGTGAAAAACTGTTTTTT.

V gene TRBV4-1 combines with J gene TRBJ2-3, with D perhaps assigned TRBD1 or TRBD2 (5 bases each). V was pared by 0 bases and J by 9 bases, with 10 bases between. Germline CDR1 reads MGHRA; CDR2 reads YSYEKL. The CDR3 length is 13 residues. The CDR3 nucleotides are TGCGCCAGCAGCCAAGAAGGTAGGGACACGCAGTATTTT. Protein: CASSQEGRDTQYF.

The chain has TRBV6-5 and TRBJ2-3; D unresolved. This CDR3 region has 13 residues. Germline V gene sequence: CDR1 MNHEY, CDR2 SVGAGI. Trimming cost V 2 bases and J 6 bases, with 9 bases left between them. CDR3 bases: TGTGCCAGCAGTTACAATCAGGAGGATACGCAGTATTTT. Translation: CASSYNQEDTQYF.

The gene calls are TRBV6-5 and TRBJ2-7; TRBD2 matches at 7 bases. Germline-derived CDR1 and CDR2 are MNHEY and SVGAGI. The length of the CDR3 is 13 residues. The junction had 1 base not matched to a gene; V was cut back by 2 bases and J by 3 bases. CDR3 sequence reads: CASSYREGYEQYF. For the CDR3, the DNA is TGTGCCAGCAGTTACAGGGAGGGCTACGAGCAGTACTTC.

V and J are TRBV7-8 and TRBJ2-1; possibly TRBD1 for D (5 bases). V gave up 5 bases and J gave up 7 bases, with 12 bases separating them. Germline V gene data show CDR1 as SGHVS and CDR2 as FQNEAQ. The CDR3 consists of 13 residues. The CDR3, as DNA: TGTGCCAGCAGCCCCGACAGCGATAATGAGCAGTTCTTC. This gives the protein CASSPDSDNEQFF.

The chain uses TRBV13 and TRBJ2-1; D possibly corresponds to TRBD1 (6 bases). The CDR3 is 15 amino acids. Germline V gene data show CDR1 as PRHDT and CDR2 as FYEKMQ (reference sequence). Trimming shortened V by 2 bases and J by 9 bases, and 17 bases separated the two germline ends. CDR3: CASSLRQGYNPEQFF. CDR3 DNA: TGTGCCAGCAGCTTACGGCAGGGGTACAATCCTGAGCAGTTCTTC. The whole variable domain, remainder taken from reference TRBV13 and TRBJ2-1, is AAGVIQSPRHLIKEKRETATLKCYPIPRHDTVYWYQQGPGQDPQFLISFYEKMQSDKGSIPDRFSAQQFSDYHSELNMSSLELGDSALYFCASSLRQGYNPEQFFGPGTRLTVL.

The chain recombines TRBV28 with TRBJ2-7, with TRBD1 matching 7 bases. J gave up 1 base and V 3 bases, and 6 bases lay outside the gene matches. Per germline, CDR1 MDHEN and CDR2 SYDVKM. The CDR3 sequence is 15 residues long. CDR3 protein: CASSLRTGESYEQYF. The CDR3 nucleotides read TGTGCCAGCAGTTTGCGGACAGGCGAATCCTACGAGCAGTACTTC.

The J gene is TRBJ2-2, the V gene TRBV28, with D possibly TRBD2 on 5 matching bases. Trimming took off 3 bases at V and 5 bases at J, with 13 bases between the two ends. CDR1 and CDR2 (germline): MDHEN, SYDVKM. This CDR3 contains 15 residues. CDR3 bases: TGTGCCAGCAGTTTTGGTGGCCCGGGGACCGGGGAGCTGTTTTTT. It translates to CASSFGGPGTGELFF.

The chain has TRBV25-1 and TRBJ2-7; 8 bases agree with TRBD2. V lost 2 bases to trimming and J lost 5 bases; unmatched junction nucleotides: 14. Germline V gene data show CDR1 as MGHDK and CDR2 as SYGVNS. The CDR3 consists of 17 residues. Here the CDR3 reads CASSEVKTGGPVHEQYF. In nucleotides, the CDR3 is TGTGCCAGCAGTGAAGTTAAGACGGGAGGGCCTGTCCACGAGCAGTACTTC.

This rearrangement joins TRBV7-9 to TRBJ2-2; D is undetermined. CDR1 is SEHNR, CDR2 FQNEAQ, per germline (reference sequence). The V end was cut by 1 base, the J end by 11 bases, with 8 bases between. The CDR3 has 12 amino acids. CDR3 in amino acids: CASSLGQVELFF. The CDR3 nucleotides are TGTGCCAGCAGCTTAGGGCAGGTCGAGCTGTTTTTT.

V and J are TRBV4-3 and TRBJ2-7; 10 bases are a match to TRBD2. The ends lost 4 bases at V and 0 bases at J; junction bases unmatched: 3. Germline loops: CDR1 LGHNA, CDR2 YSLEER. CDR3 length: 15 residues. Here the CDR3 reads CASSPTSGISYEQYF. In DNA form, the CDR3 reads TGCGCCAGCAGCCCCACTAGCGGGATCTCCTACGAGCAGTACTTC.

The chain combines TRBV4-1 with TRBJ2-2; D ambiguous. V lost 1 base and J lost 1, with 7 bases in between. Germline V gives CDR1 MGHRA, CDR2 YSYEKL. The CDR3 is made up of 15 amino acids. CDR3 residues: CASSQGPKNTGELFF. DNA for the CDR3: TGCGCCAGCAGCCAAGGACCCAAGAACACCGGGGAGCTGTTTTTT.

This clone was recorded once. The chain links TRBV7-2 to TRBJ2-7; D uncertain. This CDR3 is built from 14 residues. The germline V and J ends were trimmed by 8 bases and 1 base, with 15 bases remaining between them. CDR1 and CDR2 (germline): SGHTA, FQGNSA. CDR3 sequence: CASGWGFQSYEQYF. The DNA of the CDR3 is TGTGCCAGCGGGTGGGGATTCCAGTCCTACGAGCAGTACTTC.

V is TRBV13 and J is TRBJ2-7, with TRBD1 matching 10 bases. Germline CDR1 reads PRHDT; CDR2 reads FYEKMQ (reference sequence). This CDR3 comprises 14 residues. After removal of 3 bases from V and 7 bases from J, the junction contained 6 bases not matched to a gene. CDR3 in DNA: TGTGCCAGCAGCTTGGTTGACAGGGGGCATGAGCAGTACTTC. It translates to CASSLVDRGHEQYF.

CDR3 sequence reads: CASSLGGTGVINQPQHF. For the CDR3, the DNA is TGTGCCAGCAGCTTGGGCGGGACAGGGGTCATCAATCAGCCCCAGCATTTT. The V gene is TRBV11-2, the J gene TRBJ1-5, with 10 positions matching TRBD1. This CDR3 has 17 residues. V lost 3 bases and J lost 3; bases outside the gene matches: 8. The V gene's germline CDR1 is SGHAT and CDR2 FQNNGV.

To note about this clone: The junction departs from the called germline gene at one end, perhaps through a read error. The J gene is TRBJ2-7, the V gene TRBV7-9; D unresolved. CDR3 length: 13 amino acids. CDR1 and CDR2 from the germline V gene are SEHNR and FQNEAQ (reference sequence). This CDR3 reads CASSLVSSHEQYF. In DNA form, the CDR3 reads TGTGCCAGCAGCTTAGTTAGCTCCCACGAGCAGTACTTC.